This T cell receptor (gamma chain) came from a study of Vδ1+ human thymocytes. Findings and caveats of the study: Unexpected Vdelta2 sequences could cause misinterpretation of bulk repertoire data. Thymic TRG and TRD repertoires appeared highly polyclonal.

This clone was counted between two and nine times. What it binds is not known. The sample has other DNA sequences that encode this CDR3 too. Extracted RNA was reverse transcribed into cDNA. Multiplex PCR used pooled V-gene forward primers and a constant-region reverse primer to amplify CDR3s. TCRdb called clones anew from the multiplex PCR reads with CATT. The data show some 37,000 gamma-chain clones, roughly a fifth seen once. From germline, CDR1 is EGSNGY and CDR2 YDSYNSKV. The CDR3 covers 14 residues. Unmatched junction bases numbered 5, after V lost 3 bases and J lost 0 bases. Sequenced: Vdelta1+ gamma-delta thymocytes from the thymus. The subset here: FACS-sorted CD3+ TCRalphabeta- TCRVdelta1+ TCRVdelta2- thymocytes. The chain employs TRGV2 and TRGJ1 or TRGJ2. This TCR came from a girl under three years old who had congenital heart surgery. CDR3 region: CATWDRSNYYKKLF. DNA of the CDR3: TGTGCCACCTGGGACCGATCGAATTATTATAAGAAACTCTTT.